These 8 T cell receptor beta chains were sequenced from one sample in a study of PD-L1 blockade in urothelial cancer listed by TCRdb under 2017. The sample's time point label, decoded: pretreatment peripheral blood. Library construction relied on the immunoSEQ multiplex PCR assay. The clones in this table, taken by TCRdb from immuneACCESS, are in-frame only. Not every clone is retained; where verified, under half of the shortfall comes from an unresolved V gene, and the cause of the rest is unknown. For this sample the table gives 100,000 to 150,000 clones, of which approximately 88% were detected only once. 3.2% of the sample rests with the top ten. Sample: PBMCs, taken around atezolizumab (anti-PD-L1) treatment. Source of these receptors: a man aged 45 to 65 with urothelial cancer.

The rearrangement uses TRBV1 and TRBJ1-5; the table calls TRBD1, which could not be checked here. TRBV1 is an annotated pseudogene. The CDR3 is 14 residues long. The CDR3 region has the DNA TGCACCAGAACCGGGACAGGGAACAATCAGCCCCAGCATTTT. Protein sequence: CTRTGTGNNQPQHF.

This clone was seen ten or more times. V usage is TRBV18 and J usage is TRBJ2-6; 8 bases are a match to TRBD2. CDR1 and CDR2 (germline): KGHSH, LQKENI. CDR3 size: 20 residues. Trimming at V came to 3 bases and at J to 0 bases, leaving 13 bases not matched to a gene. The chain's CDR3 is CASSPVSGTRLRSGANVLTF. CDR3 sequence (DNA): TGTGCCAGCTCACCGGTATCCGGGACTAGGCTTCGCTCTGGGGCCAACGTCCTGACTTTC.

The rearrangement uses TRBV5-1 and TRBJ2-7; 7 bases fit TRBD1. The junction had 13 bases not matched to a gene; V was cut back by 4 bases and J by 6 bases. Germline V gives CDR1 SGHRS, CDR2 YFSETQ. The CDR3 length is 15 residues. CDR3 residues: CASSPTGTEVGEQYF. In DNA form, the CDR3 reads TGCGCCAGCAGCCCTACCGGGACAGAGGTAGGCGAGCAGTACTTC.

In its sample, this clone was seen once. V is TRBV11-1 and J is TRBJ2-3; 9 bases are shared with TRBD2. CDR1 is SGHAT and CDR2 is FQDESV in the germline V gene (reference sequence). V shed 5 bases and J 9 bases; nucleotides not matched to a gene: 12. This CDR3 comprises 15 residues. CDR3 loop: CASSDLAGIQWTQYF. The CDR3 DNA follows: TGTGCCAGCAGCGACCTAGCGGGAATTCAATGGACGCAGTATTTT.

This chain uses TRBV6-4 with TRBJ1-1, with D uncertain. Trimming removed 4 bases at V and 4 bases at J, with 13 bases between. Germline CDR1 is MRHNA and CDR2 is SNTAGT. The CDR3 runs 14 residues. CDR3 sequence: CASSVWSPGTEAFF. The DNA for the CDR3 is TGTGCCAGCAGTGTGTGGAGCCCCGGCACTGAAGCTTTCTTT.

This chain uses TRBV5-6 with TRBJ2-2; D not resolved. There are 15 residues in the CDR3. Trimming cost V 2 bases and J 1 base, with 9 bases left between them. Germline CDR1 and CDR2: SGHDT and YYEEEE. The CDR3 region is CASSFENLNTGELFF. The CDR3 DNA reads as TGTGCCAGCAGCTTCGAGAACCTGAACACCGGGGAGCTGTTTTTT. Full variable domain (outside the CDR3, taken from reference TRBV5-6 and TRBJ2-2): DAGVTQSPTHLIKTRGQQVTLRCSPKSGHDTVSWYQQALGQGPQFIFQYYEEEERQRGNFPDRFSGHQFPNYSSELNVNALLLGDSALYLCASSFENLNTGELFFGEGSRLTVL.

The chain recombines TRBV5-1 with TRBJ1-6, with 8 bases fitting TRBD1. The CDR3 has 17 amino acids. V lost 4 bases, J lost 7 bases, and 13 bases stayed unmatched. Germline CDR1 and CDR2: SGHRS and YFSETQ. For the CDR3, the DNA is TGCGCCAGCAGCCCGAACCCCGGACAGGGCGCAAATTCACCCCTCCACTTT. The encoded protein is CASSPNPGQGANSPLHF.

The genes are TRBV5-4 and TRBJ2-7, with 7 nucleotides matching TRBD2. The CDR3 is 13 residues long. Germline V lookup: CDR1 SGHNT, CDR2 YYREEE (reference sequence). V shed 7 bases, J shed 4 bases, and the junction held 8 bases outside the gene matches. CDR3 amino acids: CASFPGGIYEQYF. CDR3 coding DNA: TGTGCCAGCTTTCCCGGGGGGATTTACGAGCAGTACTTC.